These 10 T cell receptor beta chains originate from one sample sequenced in a study of human T cells and chemical hapten exposure. Using its own MiXCR run on the RACE reads, TCRdb lists one record per CDR3 protein. The sample shows more than 75,000 distinct CDR3 sequences, approximately 8.6% of them seen only once. Noted time point: patch test 2, 6 weeks after DPC sensitization. Noted treatment: therapeutic diphenylcyclopropenone sensitization with weekly scalp DPC. Sequencing was performed on whole blood, taken in connection with sensitization to the hapten diphenylcyclopropenone (DPC). Receptors originate from a woman aged 35 to 49 with alopecia areata. Some clones in this sample may be carry-over from other donors' samples.

The chain is built from TRBV29-1 and TRBJ1-3; D is undetermined. Germline-derived CDR1 and CDR2 are SQVTM and ANQGSEA. V lost 1 base, J lost 3 bases, and 4 bases lay in between. CDR3 length: 12 residues. CDR3 sequence: CSVEVDGNTIYF. CDR3 coding DNA: TGCAGCGTTGAAGTAGATGGAAACACCATATATTTT.

This clonotype was counted at least ten times. This chain uses TRBV3-1 with TRBJ2-5; D is uncertain. The ends were cut back, 4 bases at V and 5 bases at J, with 17 bases in the middle. This CDR3 has 15 amino acids. Germline CDR1 is LGHDT and CDR2 is YNNKEL (reference sequence). Written as DNA, the CDR3 is TGTGCCAGCAGCCGCACCGGTGACAAGGGCGAGACCCAGTACTTC. Its protein product is CASSRTGDKGETQYF.

This clonotype was counted a few times. The CDR3 DNA is TGTGCCAGCAGTCCGGACAGGGGAGTGGACGAGCAGTACTTC. Amino acid sequence: CASSPDRGVDEQYF. The chain couples TRBV2 to TRBJ2-7; the match to TRBD1 covers 9 bases. Trimming removed 5 bases from V and 5 bases from J; junction bases left unmatched: 7. This CDR3 spans 14 amino acids. Germline V gene lookup returns CDR1 SNHLY and CDR2 FYNNEI.

V and J are TRBV30 and TRBJ2-2, with 10 nucleotides matching TRBD1. Trimming removed 2 bases from V and 6 bases from J; junction bases left unmatched: 18. Per the germline V gene, CDR1 is GTSNPN and CDR2 is SVGIG (reference sequence). The CDR3 is 19 residues long. Here the CDR3 DNA reads TGTGCCTGGAGTCCGCGGACAGGGGGAGTATCTTGGTTCGCCGGGGAGCTGTTTTTT. The encoded protein is CAWSPRTGGVSWFAGELFF. Variable domain in full (rest from reference TRBV30 and TRBJ2-2): SQTIHQWPATLVQPVGSPLSLECTVEGTSNPNLYWYRQAAGRGLQLLFYSVGIGQISSEVPQNLSASRPQDRQFILSSKKLLLSDSGFYLCAWSPRTGGVSWFAGELFFGEGSRLTVL.

This sequence joins TRBV14 and TRBJ2-7; D not certain. Germline values: CDR1 SGHDN, CDR2 FVKESK. V was cut by 3 bases and J by 2 bases, with 8 bases left in between. The length of the CDR3 is 13 residues. CDR3: CASSHDGTYEQYF. For the CDR3, the DNA is TGTGCCAGCAGCCACGACGGTACCTACGAGCAGTACTTC. The full variable domain, rest sourced from reference TRBV14 and TRBJ2-7, is EAGVTQFPSHSVIEKGQTVTLRCDPISGHDNLYWYRRVMGKEIKFLLHFVKESKQDESGMPNNRFLAERTGGTYSTLKVQPAELEDSGVYFCASSHDGTYEQYFGPGTRLTVT.

This clonotype was recorded many times. This chain uses TRBV6-4 with TRBJ1-5; D may be TRBD1 (6 bases). The CDR3 contains 16 residues. The V gene's germline CDR1 is MRHNA and CDR2 SNTAGT. Trimming took off 1 base at V and 3 bases at J, with 13 bases between the two ends. The CDR3: CASSDLARDTNQPQHF. DNA for the CDR3: TGTGCCAGCAGTGACTTGGCTCGGGACACCAATCAGCCCCAGCATTTT.

This clonotype was observed a handful of times. The V and J genes are TRBV10-3 and TRBJ2-3; D may be TRBD2 (6 bases). The CDR3 consists of 14 residues. V gave up 3 bases and J gave up 3 bases, with 10 bases separating them. Germline V gene lookup returns CDR1 ENHRY and CDR2 SYGVKD. The chain's CDR3 is CAISEREFTDTQYF. The CDR3 bases are TGTGCCATCAGTGAACGGGAGTTTACAGATACGCAGTATTTT.

The rearrangement links TRBV18 to TRBJ1-1; 8 bases are a match to TRBD1. Germline V gene sequence: CDR1 KGHSH, CDR2 LQKENI. J was trimmed by 7 bases and V by 2 bases; bases with no gene match: 3. The CDR3 has 13 residues. The CDR3 here is CASSPYRGDEAFF. The CDR3 DNA is TGTGCCAGCTCACCATACAGGGGGGATGAAGCTTTCTTT.

This clonotype was recorded at least ten times. V is TRBV7-2 and J is TRBJ2-2; tentatively, D is TRBD2 (5 bases). V dropped 5 bases and J dropped 3 bases, with 10 bases sitting between them. CDR3 length equals 14 residues. Germline V gene lookup returns CDR1 SGHTA and CDR2 FQGNSA. The CDR3 is CASSPGLHTGELFF. In nucleotides, the CDR3 is TGTGCCAGCAGCCCAGGACTTCACACCGGGGAGCTGTTTTTT.

This clonotype was found many times. V usage is TRBV20-1 and J usage is TRBJ2-3; D may be TRBD1 or TRBD2 (5 bases each). This CDR3 contains 14 residues. Trimming removed 3 bases at V and 0 bases at J, with 10 bases between. Germline loops: CDR1 DFQATT, CDR2 SNEGSKA (reference sequence). The CDR3 bases are TGCAGTGCTAGCGGGGCAAGTAGCACAGATACGCAGTATTTT. This gives the protein CSASGASSTDTQYF.